In this sample, the clone carrying this T cell receptor beta chain turned up a few times. Its specificity is unknown. The data derive from a study of T cell repertoires in cytomegalovirus infection. Regarding the study as a whole: Ex vivo responses were dominated by HLA-C-restricted CMV-specific TCR beta clonotypes. CMV carriers with the relevant HLA were identified by cumulative public TCR beta family frequency.

Germline loops: CDR1 MDHEN, CDR2 SYDVKM. V was pared by 1 base and J by 3 bases, with 4 bases of the junction left unmatched. The CDR3 has 15 amino acids. In TCRdb, the reads were re-called with MiXCR into one record per CDR3 protein. The table lists roughly 640,000 distinct CDR3 sequences, around 24% of them singletons, with approximately 8.2% in the top ten. This clonotype was sampled from a human donor in good health (CMV status not recorded). Some clones in this sample may be carry-over from other donors' samples. Sequences were obtained from CD8+ T cells from PBMCs. This chain links TRBV28 with TRBJ2-7; the match to TRBD2 covers 9 bases. The CDR3 sequence: CASSLSSGANYEQYV. The CDR3, as DNA: TGTGCCAGCAGTTTATCTAGCGGGGCAAACTACGAGCAGTACGTC.